The 29 T cell receptor beta chains presented below share a single source sample, sequenced in a study of blood T cell repertoires in COVID-19. Sequencing used immunoSEQ multiplex PCR; TCRdb keeps in-frame clones, though not all of them. The sample lists fewer than 150,000 clones, roughly 80% occurring once. Sequenced input: peripheral blood. Receptor source: a man between 65 and 80 years old with acute or convalescent COVID-19.

J is TRBJ1-4 and V is TRBV5-6; the match to TRBD1 covers 9 bases. In germline, CDR1 is SGHDT, CDR2 YYEEEE. Trimming took 2 bases from V and 5 from J; bases not matched to a gene: 13. There are 18 residues in the CDR3. The DNA for the CDR3 is TGTGCCAGCAGCTTTATGAGACAGGGGGATAGGTTCAATGAAAAACTGTTTTTT. Translated: CASSFMRQGDRFNEKLFF.

This clone was seen only a few times. J is TRBJ2-2 and V is TRBV9; D not certain. CDR1 is SGDLS and CDR2 is YYNGEE in the germline V gene. Trimming cost V 3 bases and J 5 bases, with 20 bases left between them. The CDR3 length is 17 residues. The CDR3 bases are TGTGCCAGCAGCGACCCCGGGTTGGGTGCCGAAACCGGGGAGCTGTTTTTT. Translating gives CASSDPGLGAETGELFF.

This rearrangement joins TRBV6-5 to TRBJ1-1; 9 bases are a match to TRBD1. The trim removed 2 bases at V and 5 bases at J, leaving 3 bases unmatched. The CDR3 covers 14 residues. Germline loops: CDR1 MNHEY, CDR2 SVGAGI. The CDR3 DNA reads as TGTGCCAGCAGTTACCCGGGACAGGGTACTGAAGCTTTCTTT. Translating it yields CASSYPGQGTEAFF.

J is TRBJ1-1 and V is TRBV6-2 or TRBV6-3; D is unclear. Germline-derived CDR1 and CDR2 are MNHEY and SVGEGT. The CDR3 consists of 15 residues. V was shortened by 1 base and J by 0 bases, with 9 bases between the two germline ends. The CDR3 is CASSYFGILNTEAFF. In nucleotides, the CDR3 is TGTGCCAGCAGTTACTTCGGGATTTTGAACACTGAAGCTTTCTTT.

The chain carries TRBV4-2 and TRBJ2-3, with 9 bases identical to TRBD2. With V trimmed by 1 base and J by 4 bases, 9 bases remained unmatched. CDR1 and CDR2 (germline): LGHNA, YNFKEQ. The CDR3 length is 17 residues. The CDR3 DNA is TGTGCCAGCAGCCAAGGCATCAGACTAGCGGTTTCAGATACGCAGTATTTT. Its protein is CASSQGIRLAVSDTQYF.

The V and J genes are TRBV7-3 and TRBJ2-2; 10 bases are a match to TRBD1. V trimming: 5 bases; J trimming: 4 bases; junction bases outside the gene matches: 13. This CDR3 has 18 residues. Looked up from germline, CDR1 is SGHTA and CDR2 is FQGTGA. In nucleotides, the CDR3 is TGTGCCAGCAGCCCTTACCATCCGGGACAGGGGTTCACCGGGGAGCTGTTTTTT. It is translated as CASSPYHPGQGFTGELFF.

The chain has TRBV5-4 and TRBJ2-5, with D possibly being TRBD2 (6 bases). CDR1 is SGHNT, CDR2 YYREEE, per germline (reference sequence). The CDR3 runs 15 residues. V dropped 0 bases and J dropped 5 bases, with 14 bases sitting between them. CDR3 DNA sequence: TGTGCCAGCAGCTTGGAGGGACTCAGGTGGGAGACCCAGTACTTC. Translation: CASSLEGLRWETQYF.

This clone was counted only a few times. This rearrangement joins TRBV18 to TRBJ2-3, with D possibly being TRBD2 (5 bases). Germline loops: CDR1 KGHSH, CDR2 LQKENI. The CDR3 has 17 residues. Trimming took off 0 bases at V and 4 bases at J, with 17 bases between the two ends. This chain's CDR3 is CASSPPRAGVLADTQYF. CDR3 nucleotide sequence: TGTGCCAGCTCACCACCGAGGGCAGGTGTGTTGGCAGATACGCAGTATTTT.

The chain carries TRBV12-5 and TRBJ1-1; 7 positions match TRBD1. Germline V gives CDR1 LGHNT, CDR2 FRNRAP. The junction had 3 bases not matched to a gene; V was cut back by 4 bases and J by 1 base. The CDR3 contains 14 residues. The CDR3 spells CASGWDRGNTEAFF. As DNA, the CDR3 is TGTGCTAGTGGTTGGGACAGAGGGAACACTGAAGCTTTCTTT.

The V gene is TRBV28, the J gene TRBJ2-1; 9 nucleotides agree with TRBD2. Germline V gene sequence: CDR1 MDHEN, CDR2 SYDVKM. The CDR3 sequence is 16 residues long. V gave up 2 bases and J gave up 6 bases; unmatched junction bases: 8. CDR3 in DNA: TGTGCCAGCAGTTTAGCGGGAGGGCCGGGGGGCAATGAGCAGTTCTTC. It specifies CASSLAGGPGGNEQFF.

This sequence joins TRBV27 and TRBJ2-7; 7 bases line up with TRBD1. CDR1 and CDR2 (germline): MNHEY, SMNVEV (reference sequence). CDR3 length: 16 amino acids. The J segment lost 4 bases and the V segment lost 2 bases, leaving 11 bases of the junction unmatched. The DNA of the CDR3 is TGTGCCAGCAGTTTAACCAGGGGGACCCTAAGGTACGAGCAGTACTTC. Translating gives CASSLTRGTLRYEQYF.

The chain carries TRBV27 and TRBJ2-7; no definite D call. Trimming stripped 5 bases from V and 2 bases from J, with 10 bases between. Germline CDR1 is MNHEY and CDR2 is SMNVEV (reference sequence). The CDR3 runs 13 residues. In DNA form, the CDR3 reads TGTGCCAGCAGTGAAAGACAAACCTACGAGCAGTACTTC. Translating it yields CASSERQTYEQYF.

This chain uses TRBV30 with TRBJ2-5; a weak D match, TRBD2 (5 bases). This CDR3 spans 12 amino acids. Between the trimmed V and J ends, which lost 1 base and 5 bases, there was a span of 8 bases. Germline CDR1 reads GTSNPN; CDR2 reads SVGIG (reference sequence). The CDR3, as DNA: TGTGCCTGGAGTGCCGGGGTGGAGACCCAGTACTTC. Its translation is CAWSAGVETQYF. The complete variable domain, with remaining parts taken from reference TRBV30 and TRBJ2-5, reads SQTIHQWPATLVQPVGSPLSLECTVEGTSNPNLYWYRQAAGRGLQLLFYSVGIGQISSEVPQNLSASRPQDRQFILSSKKLLLSDSGFYLCAWSAGVETQYFGPGTRLLVL.

This chain uses TRBV12-3 or TRBV12-4 with TRBJ1-1, with D uncertain. The CDR3 covers 13 residues. V lost 1 base to trimming and J lost 1 base, with 4 bases between them. The CDR3 loop is CASSLGGNTEAFF. DNA for the CDR3: TGTGCCAGCAGTTTAGGCGGGAACACTGAAGCTTTCTTT.

The chain recombines TRBV28 with TRBJ2-5, with a tentative D call TRBD2 (5 bases). The germline CDR1 and CDR2 sequences are MDHEN and SYDVKM. The CDR3 consists of 16 residues. V shed 5 bases and J shed 4 bases, with 20 bases lying between them. The chain's CDR3 is CASSRNTGSWGETQYF. CDR3 DNA: TGTGCCAGCAGTCGGAACACGGGGTCGTGGGGAGAGACCCAGTACTTC.

The J gene is TRBJ1-3, the V gene TRBV9, with D hard to call. This CDR3 spans 14 amino acids. The germline V gene has CDR1 SGDLS and CDR2 YYNGEE. V was trimmed by 0 bases and J by 4 bases, leaving 8 bases between them. CDR3 DNA: TGTGCCAGCAGCGTAGGGACGGGAGGAAACACCATATATTTT. Encoded protein: CASSVGTGGNTIYF.

This clone was seen a single time. J is TRBJ1-5 and V is TRBV9, with a possible D match to TRBD1 (5 bases). The CDR3 has 13 amino acids. Trimming pared 4 bases from V and 7 bases from J, leaving 12 bases between. In germline, CDR1 is SGDLS, CDR2 YYNGEE. The CDR3 loop is CASSTREGQPQHF. CDR3 in DNA: TGTGCCAGCAGCACCAGGGAGGGGCAGCCCCAGCATTTT.

The gene calls are TRBV29-1 and TRBJ1-2, with D perhaps matching TRBD1 (5 bases). Germline CDR1 and CDR2: SQVTM and ANQGSEA. V lost 7 bases to trimming and J lost 8 bases, with 20 bases between them. The CDR3 contains 13 residues. CDR3 residues: CSAPEGREGGYTF. As DNA, the CDR3 is TGCAGCGCCCCGGAGGGCAGGGAGGGGGGCTACACCTTC.

The chain uses TRBV28 and TRBJ1-6; 7 nucleotides agree with TRBD1. CDR3 length equals 15 residues. Germline V CDR1 and CDR2: MDHEN, SYDVKM. After removal of 5 bases from V and 7 bases from J, the junction contained 8 bases not matched to a gene. The CDR3 bases are TGTGCCAGCAGTCCGGCACAGGGGCGGAATTCACCCCTCCACTTT. Translated, it gives CASSPAQGRNSPLHF.

The rearrangement joins TRBV28 to TRBJ1-3; 7 bases fit TRBD1. After removal of 4 bases from V and 2 bases from J, the junction contained 5 bases not matched to a gene. The CDR3 is made up of 15 amino acids. Germline loops: CDR1 MDHEN, CDR2 SYDVKM. CDR3: CASSSDRVPGNTIYF. The CDR3 nucleotides are TGTGCCAGCAGTTCTGACAGGGTCCCTGGAAACACCATATATTTT.

The chain is built from TRBV3-1 (or the pseudogene TRBV3-2) and TRBJ1-1, with unresolved D. V gave up 3 bases and J gave up 5 bases, with 10 bases separating them. This CDR3 has 13 amino acids. Germline values: CDR1 LGHDT, CDR2 YNNKEL (reference sequence). CDR3 in amino acids: CASSQGGLTEAFF. The CDR3 coding sequence is TGTGCCAGCAGCCAGGGAGGGTTAACTGAAGCTTTCTTT.

The J gene is TRBJ2-4, the V gene TRBV5-4; 11 positions agree with TRBD1. The CDR3 is 17 amino acids. The J segment lost 3 bases and the V segment lost 4 bases, leaving 9 bases of the junction unmatched. The germline CDR1 and CDR2 sequences are SGHNT and YYREEE (reference sequence). CDR3 nucleotides: TGTGCCAGCAGCCCCGGACAGGGGGCTGGTGGCAAAAACATTCAGTACTTC. Its protein is CASSPGQGAGGKNIQYF.

The chain uses TRBV7-6 and TRBJ2-7; tentative D call: TRBD1 (6 bases). The CDR3 spans 15 residues. CDR1 and CDR2 (germline): SGHVS, FNYEAQ. Trimming removed 0 bases from V and 0 bases from J, with 9 bases in between. CDR3 nucleotides: TGTGCCAGCAGCTTAGCAATACAGGGCTCCTACGAGCAGTACTTC. As protein: CASSLAIQGSYEQYF.

The chain couples TRBV5-5 to TRBJ2-1; D might be TRBD2 (6 bases). With 2 bases removed from V and 1 base from J, the gap between germline ends came to 7 bases. Per the germline V gene, CDR1 is SGHKS and CDR2 is YYEKEE (reference sequence). This CDR3 is built from 14 residues. For the CDR3, the DNA is TGTGCCAGCAGCTTCGGGGGTTCCTACAATGAGCAGTTCTTC. This encodes CASSFGGSYNEQFF.

The CDR3 coding sequence is TGTGCCAGCAGTGCCCTGACAGGGTATCTTGGGATCTATGGCTACACCTTC. The encoded protein is CASSALTGYLGIYGYTF. The chain joins TRBV28 to TRBJ1-2; 7 nucleotides agree with TRBD1. Per the germline V gene, CDR1 is MDHEN and CDR2 is SYDVKM. This CDR3 is built from 17 residues. Trimming at V came to 5 bases and at J to 4 bases, leaving 16 bases not matched to a gene.

The chain links TRBV10-3 to TRBJ2-3, with TRBD2 matching over 7 bases. Germline V CDR1 and CDR2: ENHRY, SYGVKD. The CDR3 contains 15 residues. V was pared by 3 bases and J by 2 bases, with 5 bases of the junction left unmatched. The chain's CDR3 is CAISDIAGATDTQYF. The CDR3, as DNA: TGTGCCATCAGTGATATTGCGGGAGCCACAGATACGCAGTATTTT.

This sequence joins TRBV7-2 and TRBJ1-2; a weak D match, TRBD1 (6 bases). V was clipped by 3 bases and J by 4 bases, with 12 bases between them. The germline V gene has CDR1 SGHTA and CDR2 FQGNSA. The CDR3 sequence is 14 residues long. The CDR3 protein is CASSFQGIGYGYTF. The CDR3 nucleotides read TGTGCCAGCAGCTTCCAGGGGATCGGCTATGGCTACACCTTC.

This chain joins TRBV5-1 and TRBJ2-1; perhaps TRBD2 as D (6 bases). The CDR3 spans 13 residues. Trimming stripped 3 bases from V and 4 bases from J, with 8 bases between. CDR1 and CDR2 from the germline V gene are SGHRS and YFSETQ. CDR3 nucleotide sequence: TGCGCCAGCAGCTCGGGACTTTACAATGAGCAGTTCTTC. It encodes CASSSGLYNEQFF.

The rearrangement links TRBV10-3 to TRBJ2-3, with TRBD2 matching 8 bases. CDR3 length equals 14 residues. Germline V gene lookup returns CDR1 ENHRY and CDR2 SYGVKD. Trimming at V came to 2 bases and at J to 2 bases, leaving 0 bases not matched to a gene. CDR3 protein: CAISEGLATDTQYF. The CDR3 coding sequence is TGTGCCATCAGTGAGGGACTAGCCACAGATACGCAGTATTTT.